This T cell receptor beta chain was obtained from a study of blood T cell repertoires in COVID-19. No more than 2 weeks before study entry, exposed participants had met a case of COVID-19. Clones were sequenced by immunoSEQ multiplex PCR, and TCRdb holds only the in-frame ones, with some missing. The table lists 150,000 to 200,000 clones, 80% to 85% of them singletons. Losses at the gene ends were 1 base for V and 8 bases for J; bases not matched to a gene: 7. Germline loops: CDR1 WSHSY, CDR2 SAAADI. CDR3 length equals 14 residues. The sample was PBMCs or T cells enriched from blood (not recorded which). V usage is TRBV10-2 and J usage is TRBJ1-2; 7 bases agree with TRBD1. The receptor's source is a man between 65 and 79 years old who had been exposed to COVID-19. CDR3 in amino acids: CASSELQGKSGYTF. The CDR3 nucleotides are TGCGCCAGCAGTGAGTTACAGGGGAAGTCGGGCTACACCTTC.